The T cell receptor beta chain described here comes from a study of monozygotic twins with inflammatory bowel disease. Germline loops: CDR1 LGHNA, CDR2 YNFKEQ. CDR3 size: 20 residues. Blood was collected, 2 to 2.5 ml per donor. TCRdb reprocessed the 5' RACE reads and keeps a single row for each CDR3 protein, giving no DNA. In all, the sample yields around 210,000 distinct CDR3 sequences. Remarks on this clonotype: As yet, its antigen is unknown.

General study results and limits: Researchers were unable to tell different T cell subtypes apart.

The rearrangement uses TRBV4-2 and TRBJ2-6; lacking DNA, the TRBD2 call made by TCRdb goes unchecked. Specimen: blood. The TCR comes from a human donor with ulcerative colitis or Crohn's disease, or a healthy co-twin of an affected twin (not recorded which). This CDR3 is CASSPEILAGLSSGANVLTF.